This TCR beta chain was profiled in a study of T cell responses to AZD1222 COVID-19 vaccine. Findings and caveats of the study: Females outnumbered males among donors, who were mostly white British; clonal diversity was possibly underestimated. Dominant at 160-218 and 743-854, vaccine-associated CD4 TCRs also spanned spike.

TCRdb's table, derived via immunoSEQ multiplex PCR, lists solely in-frame clones and lacks some. The profile covers roughly 100,000 clones, with 87% appearing a single time and roughly 2.5% taken by the ten largest. Germline V gives CDR1 KGHSH, CDR2 LQKENI. CDR3 size: 14 residues. Germline trimming cut 6 bases from V and 9 bases from J; bases unmatched to any gene: 3. Remarks on this clone: As yet, its antigen is unknown.

The analysis combined second doses at about 4 or about 12 weeks. The clonotype originates from an adult who received the AZD1222 COVID-19 vaccine. Sequencing was performed on peripheral blood, taken 28 days after the second AZD1222 dose. The chain couples TRBV18 to TRBJ1-6, with 12 bases matching TRBD1. The CDR3: CASSGQGAASPLHF. DNA for the CDR3: TGTGCCAGCTCGGGACAGGGGGCCGCTTCACCCCTCCACTTT.